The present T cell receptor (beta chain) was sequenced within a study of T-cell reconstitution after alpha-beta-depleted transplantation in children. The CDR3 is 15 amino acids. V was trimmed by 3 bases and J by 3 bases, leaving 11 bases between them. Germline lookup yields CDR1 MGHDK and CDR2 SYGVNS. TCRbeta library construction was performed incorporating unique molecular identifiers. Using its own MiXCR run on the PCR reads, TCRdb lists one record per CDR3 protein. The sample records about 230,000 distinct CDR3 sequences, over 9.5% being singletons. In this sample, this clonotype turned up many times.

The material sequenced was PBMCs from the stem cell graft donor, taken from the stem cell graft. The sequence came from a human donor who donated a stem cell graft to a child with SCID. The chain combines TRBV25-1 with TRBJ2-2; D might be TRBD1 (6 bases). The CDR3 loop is CASSDPTGYTGELFF. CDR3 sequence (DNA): TGTGCCAGCAGTGACCCGACAGGATACACCGGGGAGCTGTTTTTT.